The 32 T cell receptor beta chains in this list originate from one sample, sequenced in a study of blood T cells in healthy people across ages. A second PCR, run for roughly 6 to 11 cycles, used a sample-barcoded 5' primer plus a J-beta primer mix. One entry per CDR3 protein results from TCRdb running MiXCR on the 5' RACE reads. The table has around 1,700,000 distinct CDR3 sequences, 28% seen once. The material sequenced was blood. These receptors were taken from a woman aged 30 to 39 in good health.

This sequence joins TRBV12-3 or TRBV12-4 and TRBJ2-3; the match to TRBD2 covers 8 bases. With 7 bases clipped from V and 3 bases from J, the junction kept 6 bases outside the gene matches. The CDR3 is 14 residues long. In nucleotides, the CDR3 is TGTGCCAGCAATCCGGGCGGGAGGACAGATACGCAGTATTTT. Translating gives CASNPGGRTDTQYF.

The V gene is TRBV20-1, the J gene TRBJ2-7; 9 bases agree with TRBD2. From germline, CDR1 is DFQATT and CDR2 SNEGSKA (reference sequence). Unmatched junction bases numbered 3, after V lost 3 bases and J lost 0 bases. The CDR3 has 14 amino acids. CDR3 sequence reads: CSARASGNSYEQYF. In DNA form, the CDR3 reads TGCAGTGCTAGGGCTAGCGGGAACTCCTACGAGCAGTACTTC.

This sequence joins TRBV12-3 or TRBV12-4 and TRBJ2-7; D may be TRBD1 or TRBD2 (6 bases each). This CDR3 spans 15 amino acids. Trimming removed 0 bases at V and 4 bases at J, with 13 bases between. CDR3 sequence: CASSLATGGKYEQYF. The DNA for the CDR3 is TGTGCCAGCAGTTTAGCGACCGGGGGCAAGTACGAGCAGTACTTC.

This chain links TRBV2 with TRBJ1-2; D remains ambiguous. Germline V gene data show CDR1 as SNHLY and CDR2 as FYNNEI. This CDR3 comprises 13 residues. V lost 6 bases to trimming and J lost 2 bases, with 10 bases between them. The CDR3 reads CASRWTENYGYTF. The CDR3 DNA reads as TGTGCCAGCAGGTGGACGGAAAACTATGGCTACACCTTC. Full variable domain (remainder filled in from reference TRBV2 and TRBJ1-2): EPEVTQTPSHQVTQMGQEVILRCVPISNHLYFYWYRQILGQKVEFLVSFYNNEISEKSEIFDDQFSVERPDGSNFTLKIRSTKLEDSAMYFCASRWTENYGYTFGSGTRLTVV.

This clonotype has only a few counts. The chain employs TRBV10-3 and TRBJ2-2, with unresolved D. There are 14 residues in the CDR3. Germline V gene lookup returns CDR1 ENHRY and CDR2 SYGVKD. Trimming left V 7 bases short and J 1 base short, with 10 bases between. CDR3 nucleotides: TGTGCCATCAATCCGACGGGGAACACCGGGGAGCTGTTTTTT. This translates into CAINPTGNTGELFF.

This clonotype came up a few times. J is TRBJ2-3 and V is TRBV3-1; 7 bases align to TRBD2. V gave up 0 bases and J gave up 8 bases; unmatched junction bases: 11. The CDR3 totals 16 residues. CDR1 and CDR2 (germline): LGHDT, YNNKEL (reference sequence). The CDR3 loop reads CASSQDSASGGRTQYF. In nucleotides, the CDR3 is TGTGCCAGCAGCCAAGATTCGGCTAGCGGAGGCCGTACGCAGTATTTT.

The J gene is TRBJ2-2, the V gene TRBV14; D possibly corresponds to TRBD2 (5 bases). CDR3 length equals 16 residues. The germline V and J ends were trimmed by 2 bases and 1 base, with 11 bases remaining between them. CDR1 SGHDN and CDR2 FVKESK come from the germline V gene. DNA for the CDR3: TGTGCCAGCAGCCAACAGGTCGGGGTGAACACCGGGGAGCTGTTTTTT. Translation gives CASSQQVGVNTGELFF.

The chain recombines TRBV12-3 or TRBV12-4 with TRBJ2-3, with 7 bases that match TRBD1. The CDR3 is 15 residues long. J lost 1 base, V lost 5 bases, and 6 bases had no gene match. This CDR3 reads CASSRQGDGTDTQYF. CDR3 sequence (DNA): TGTGCCAGCAGTCGACAGGGAGACGGCACAGATACGCAGTATTTT.

This clonotype was picked up many times. This chain links TRBV29-1 with TRBJ2-7; unclear D gene. V lost 4 bases and J lost 2, with 9 bases in between. Germline-derived CDR1 and CDR2 are SQVTM and ANQGSEA. The CDR3 is 12 residues long. The CDR3 is CSVGTPAYEQYF. The CDR3 nucleotides read TGCAGCGTTGGGACGCCCGCCTACGAGCAGTACTTC.

This clonotype came up many times. The J gene is TRBJ2-7, the V gene TRBV20-1, with 7 bases that match TRBD1. V lost 3 bases to trimming and J lost 5 bases; unmatched junction nucleotides: 7. The CDR3 totals 13 residues. CDR1 is DFQATT, CDR2 SNEGSKA, per germline (reference sequence). The DNA for the CDR3 is TGCAGTGCTAGGGGGGACAGTTCACACGAGCAGTACTTC. This encodes CSARGDSSHEQYF.

A few counts support this clonotype. This chain uses TRBV12-3 or TRBV12-4 with TRBJ2-7; TRBD1 agrees at 10 bases. The J segment lost 2 bases and the V segment lost 6 bases, leaving 7 bases of the junction unmatched. This CDR3 has 15 amino acids. The CDR3 region is CASRMRTGGPYEQYF. The CDR3 DNA reads TGTGCCAGCAGGATGAGGACAGGGGGGCCCTACGAGCAGTACTTC.

V is TRBV7-2 and J is TRBJ2-1; 9 bases match TRBD2. Germline V gene lookup returns CDR1 SGHTA and CDR2 FQGNSA. This CDR3 contains 18 residues. After removal of 5 bases from V and 2 bases from J, the junction contained 13 bases not matched to a gene. CDR3 sequence: CASSPVGGGAAPYNEQFF. CDR3 nucleotide sequence: TGTGCCAGCAGCCCTGTCGGCGGGGGGGCGGCTCCCTACAATGAGCAGTTCTTC. Combining the CDR3 with reference TRBV7-2 and TRBJ2-1 gives the whole variable domain GAGVSQSPSNKVTEKGKDVELRCDPISGHTALYWYRQSLGQGLEFLIYFQGNSAPDKSGLPSDRFSAERTGGSVSTLTIQRTQQEDSAVYLCASSPVGGGAAPYNEQFFGPGTRLTVL.

Worth noting for this clonotype: Sequence at one end of the junction differs from germline and may be a read error. The rearrangement uses TRBV6-1 and TRBJ2-3; TRBD2 matches 7 bases. The CDR3 covers 16 residues. Germline CDR1 is MNHNS and CDR2 is SASEGT. The CDR3 coding sequence is TGTGCCAGCAGTGAGGGAGGGACGAGTATCACAGATACACAGTATTTT. Its translation: CASSEGGTSITDTQYF.

This sequence joins TRBV29-1 and TRBJ2-3; D remains unclear. The CDR3 has 13 residues. V was cut by 4 bases and J by 6 bases, with 14 bases left in between. Germline V CDR1 and CDR2: SQVTM, ANQGSEA. CDR3 coding DNA: TGCAGCGTTGTGGTTGCTGCTTCGGATACGCAGTATTTT. As protein: CSVVVAASDTQYF.

This clonotype was recorded at least ten times. The genes are TRBV5-1 and TRBJ2-1; 7 nucleotides agree with TRBD1. Per germline, CDR1 SGHRS and CDR2 YFSETQ. V was pared by 5 bases and J by 7 bases, with 6 bases of the junction left unmatched. The CDR3 extends over 13 amino acids. The CDR3 sequence: CASRVTTGNEQFF. The CDR3 DNA reads as TGCGCCAGCAGGGTAACGACAGGGAATGAGCAGTTCTTC. Filled out from reference TRBV5-1 and TRBJ2-1, the complete variable domain reads KAGVTQTPRYLIKTRGQQVTLSCSPISGHRSVSWYQQTPGQGLQFLFEYFSETQRNKGNFPGRFSGRQFSNSRSEMNVSTLELGDSALYLCASRVTTGNEQFFGPGTRLTVL.

The chain joins TRBV7-2 to TRBJ2-3; the D is unclear. Germline V CDR1 and CDR2: SGHTA, FQGNSA. This CDR3 has 12 amino acids. V was cut by 5 bases and J by 4 bases, with 7 bases left in between. This CDR3 reads CASSQWADTQYF. Here the CDR3 DNA reads TGTGCCAGCAGCCAATGGGCAGATACGCAGTATTTT.

The rearrangement uses TRBV18 and TRBJ2-3; the match to TRBD1 covers 8 bases. Unmatched junction bases numbered 9, after V lost 6 bases and J lost 4 bases. This CDR3 region has 15 residues. The germline V gene encodes CDR1 KGHSH and CDR2 LQKENI. The CDR3 sequence: CASSPDRAASDTQYF. The DNA for the CDR3 is TGTGCCAGCTCTCCGGACAGGGCGGCGTCAGATACGCAGTATTTT. Drawing the rest from reference TRBV18 and TRBJ2-3, the complete variable domain is NAGVMQNPRHLVRRRGQEARLRCSPMKGHSHVYWYRQLPEEGLKFMVYLQKENIIDESGMPKERFSAEFPKEGPSILRIQQVVRGDSAAYFCASSPDRAASDTQYFGPGTRLTVL.

This chain joins TRBV3-1 and TRBJ1-1; perhaps TRBD1 as D (6 bases). Trimming stripped 0 bases from V and 9 bases from J, with 14 bases between. CDR3 length: 14 residues. The germline gives CDR1 LGHDT, CDR2 YNNKEL (reference sequence). CDR3 in amino acids: CASSQDGGRAQAFF. CDR3 DNA sequence: TGTGCCAGCAGCCAAGACGGGGGCAGGGCGCAAGCTTTCTTT.

This clonotype came up a few times. The chain combines TRBV11-1 with TRBJ2-1; 11 bases align to TRBD2. Germline CDR1 and CDR2: SGHAT and FQDESV (reference sequence). The J segment lost 4 bases and the V segment lost 1 base, leaving 18 bases of the junction unmatched. CDR3 size: 21 residues. CDR3 amino acids: CASSLVLTSGIQRGGYNEQFF. The CDR3 nucleotides are TGTGCCAGCAGCTTAGTGCTGACTAGCGGGATCCAGAGGGGGGGTTACAATGAGCAGTTCTTC.

The V call is TRBV15, the J call TRBJ2-7; 10 bases fit TRBD2. The CDR3 extends over 15 amino acids. The trim removed 1 base at V and 0 bases at J, leaving 0 bases unmatched. Germline-derived CDR1 and CDR2 are LNHNV and YYDKDF (reference sequence). This chain's CDR3 is CATSRGTSGSYEQYF. In DNA, the CDR3 is TGTGCCACCAGCAGAGGGACTAGCGGCTCCTACGAGCAGTACTTC.

Details on this clonotype: At one end the junction does not follow the germline gene, possibly because of a read error. The chain employs TRBV30 and TRBJ2-1; D might be TRBD2 (5 bases). CDR1 and CDR2 from the germline V gene are GTSNPN and SVGIG (reference sequence). The CDR3 consists of 12 residues. The CDR3 region is CAGSHRRDEQFF. CDR3 nucleotide sequence: TGTGCCGGGAGCCATAGAAGGGATGAGCAGTTCTTC.

This clonotype has at least ten counts. The V gene is TRBV20-1, the J gene TRBJ2-7; D possibly corresponds to TRBD1 (6 bases). This CDR3 has 14 residues. Trimming removed 1 base from V and 2 bases from J, with 12 bases in between. The V gene's germline CDR1 is DFQATT and CDR2 SNEGSKA (reference sequence). This CDR3 is CSARGQGLTYEQYF. The CDR3 nucleotides read TGCAGTGCTAGAGGCCAGGGGCTTACCTACGAGCAGTACTTC.

This clonotype has a handful of counts. The rearrangement links TRBV20-1 to TRBJ1-1, with D perhaps TRBD1 (6 bases). Trimming stripped 2 bases from V and 1 base from J, with 8 bases between. This CDR3 is 13 amino acids long. The germline V gene has CDR1 DFQATT and CDR2 SNEGSKA (reference sequence). As DNA, the CDR3 is TGCAGTGCTAGACTAGGGGGGAACACTGAAGCTTTCTTT. This codes for CSARLGGNTEAFF.

This chain uses TRBV4-2 with TRBJ1-2, with TRBD1 matching over 7 bases. Germline loops: CDR1 LGHNA, CDR2 YNFKEQ. The CDR3 sequence is 16 residues long. Losses at the gene ends were 2 bases for V and 3 bases for J; bases not matched to a gene: 9. CDR3 in DNA: TGTGCCAGCAGCCAATCAGGGGGAGGATTTGACTATGGCTACACCTTC. It yields the protein CASSQSGGGFDYGYTF.

This clonotype was recorded only once. Possible read error: a much larger clone is one base away. The gene calls are TRBV20-1 and TRBJ2-7, with D possibly TRBD1 on 5 matching bases. The CDR3 is 13 residues long. Germline-derived CDR1 and CDR2 are DFQATT and SNEGSKA (reference sequence). The CDR3 region is CSASTGLTYEQDF. For the CDR3, the DNA is TGCAGTGCTAGTACAGGTCTTACCTACGAGCAGGACTTC.

The table lists this clonotype with a few counts. The chain has TRBV11-2 and TRBJ2-1; weak D call: TRBD2 (6 bases). Trimming left V 1 base short and J 5 bases short, with 18 bases between. From germline, CDR1 is SGHAT and CDR2 FQNNGV. This CDR3 is 17 amino acids long. In DNA form, the CDR3 reads TGTGCCAGCAGCTTAGTCGAGGTGGCGGGACCCCACAATGAGCAGTTCTTC. Residues: CASSLVEVAGPHNEQFF. Filled out from reference TRBV11-2 and TRBJ2-1, the complete variable domain reads EAGVAQSPRYKIIEKRQSVAFWCNPISGHATLYWYQQILGQGPKLLIQFQNNGVVDDSQLPKDRFSAERLKGVDSTLKIQPAKLEDSAVYLCASSLVEVAGPHNEQFFGPGTRLTVL.

Only a few counts were recorded for this clonotype. The chain links TRBV7-2 to TRBJ2-3; D is unclear. The V end lost 0 bases, the J end lost 7 bases, and 8 bases lay between the germline ends. The length of the CDR3 is 13 residues. CDR1 and CDR2 (germline): SGHTA, FQGNSA. CDR3 residues: CASSLADGNTQYF. CDR3 nucleotide sequence: TGTGCCAGCAGCTTAGCGGACGGTAATACGCAGTATTTT. Based on the CDR3 plus reference TRBV7-2 and TRBJ2-3, the full variable domain is GAGVSQSPSNKVTEKGKDVELRCDPISGHTALYWYRQSLGQGLEFLIYFQGNSAPDKSGLPSDRFSAERTGGSVSTLTIQRTQQEDSAVYLCASSLADGNTQYFGPGTRLTVL.

The chain carries TRBV11-2 and TRBJ2-1; possible D gene TRBD1, 5 bases. The germline V and J ends were trimmed by 3 bases and 2 bases, with 11 bases remaining between them. Germline-derived CDR1 and CDR2 are SGHAT and FQNNGV. The CDR3 extends over 15 amino acids. The CDR3 reads CASSFWGDTYNEQFF. CDR3 coding DNA: TGTGCCAGCAGCTTTTGGGGCGATACCTACAATGAGCAGTTCTTC.

The chain carries TRBV2 and TRBJ1-6; D is undetermined. CDR1 and CDR2 (germline): SNHLY, FYNNEI. This CDR3 is built from 15 residues. Trimming removed 3 bases from V and 7 bases from J, with 13 bases in between. The CDR3 DNA sequence: TGTGCCAGCAGTGACAGTTTCAAGGAGAATTCACCCCTCCACTTT. It yields the protein CASSDSFKENSPLHF.

There are a few counts of this clonotype. One junction end disagrees with the germline gene, perhaps due to a read error. The chain carries TRBV7-2 and TRBJ2-3; TRBD2 might be the D (7 bases). This CDR3 is built from 16 residues. CDR1 SGHTA and CDR2 FQGNSA come from the germline V gene. CDR3 residues: CASSLGGGQGADTKYF. CDR3 nucleotides: TGTGCCAGCAGCTTAGGGGGGGGGCAAGGCGCAGATACGAAGTATTTT.

This clonotype was seen many times. The chain has TRBV29-1 and TRBJ2-7; D gene ambiguous. Germline V gene lookup returns CDR1 SQVTM and CDR2 ANQGSEA. The CDR3 extends over 12 amino acids. V was cut by 3 bases and J by 3 bases, with 9 bases left in between. As DNA, the CDR3 is TGCAGCGTTGAGGCAGGAGACTACGAGCAGTACTTC. Residues: CSVEAGDYEQYF.

The CDR3 sequence is CASSRGQGINNEQFF. CDR3 coding DNA: TGTGCCAGCAGCCGGGGACAGGGGATCAACAATGAGCAGTTCTTC. The rearrangement uses TRBV7-2 and TRBJ2-1; 10 nucleotides line up with TRBD1. The CDR3 runs to 15 residues. V shed 5 bases and J 5 bases; nucleotides not matched to a gene: 6. Germline CDR1 is SGHTA and CDR2 is FQGNSA.